Below, one T cell receptor (beta chain) is given with its context. In this sample, this clonotype turned up a few times. This receptor's antigen is unknown. No quality values exist for individual bases; no much larger clone is one base distant. The source of the sample is a study of human T cells and chemical hapten exposure (dated by TCRdb to the early 2020s). About the full investigation: For sensitization, 2% DPC in acetone was applied to a roughly 2 cm by roughly 2 cm area of upper inner arm skin. Throughout the study period of approximately 23 weeks, patients also received therapeutic DPC doses to the scalp every week. Patch testing was performed on the upper back with Finn chambers containing 0.01% DPC, and the patch tests were scored after 6 days according to International Contact Dermatitis Research Group standards. The patient cohort, mostly female, included alopecia areata with under or over 50% scalp involvement, alopecia totalis and alopecia universalis. The libraries were sequenced as a pool, and the TCR yield per sample differed mostly because of small variations in library volumes within the pool. This study followed changes in the peripheral blood TCR repertoire in vivo during primary and secondary sensitization of alopecia patients to the hapten diphenylcyclopropenone (DPC). Blood was sampled from patients pre-sensitization (week 0) and at 2, 6 and about 24 weeks after DPC sensitization. For TCR sequencing, blood came from 25 to 35 alopecia patients at anywhere from one to four time points (pre-sensitization, 2, 6 and 24 weeks). Study-wide conclusions, independent of this receptor: Because every patient had alopecia, a presumed autoimmune disease, the patients' immune response might differ from that of healthy individuals. DPC sensitization did not change the number of TCRs with a frequency above 1 in 1000, and there was no evidence of changes in global repertoire structure. Expanded TCRs formed significantly more large CDR3 similarity clusters than pre-sensitization or healthy control sets, consistent with antigen-driven responses. A positive correlation was found between the number of PT1 expanded TCRs and patch test score, with significance reached at thresholds 8, 16 and 32 but not 4. After repeated subsampling, changes were observed in the strength of the expansion versus patch-test correlation and in the threshold at which the correlation became significant.

The time point label for this specimen denotes: patch test 1, 2 weeks after DPC sensitization. In light of the paper, this sample's treatment or condition label describes: therapeutic diphenylcyclopropenone sensitization with weekly scalp DPC. At every patch-test visit, the blood draw took place before the patch test was put on. To be eligible, patients had to be aged 18 to 70, diagnosed with alopecia and judged suitable for DPC therapy, while pregnant patients were excluded. Total RNA was extracted from unfractionated whole blood collected in Tempus Blood RNA tubes. Libraries were constructed by RACE. Sequenced using a NextSeq 500. During library preparation, unique molecular identifiers were attached to individual cDNA molecules so that TCRs could be counted in a quantitative, reproducible way. Both TCR alpha and TCR beta chains were sequenced from each blood RNA sample. The authors' pipeline ran thus. A median of roughly 98,000 TCRs per sample was observed, with a range of about 20,000 to 750,000. V, J and CDR3 annotation of the TCR reads was carried out using the Decombinator software suite. Every sample was subsampled to the same number of TCRs (28,000) for the PS versus PT1 abundance plots. Expanded TCRs were defined as absent before sensitization and observed at least eight times at the 2-week time point. TCRdb trimmed public reads at Q25 via fastp, called clones via MiXCR and kept in-frame beta chains. Rows merge per CDR3 protein into single entries with the most common DNA and genes. In this record, the V and J calls reflect TCRdb's handling and not the investigators' own analysis. The sample table contains under 200,000 distinct CDR3 sequences; only one count was recorded for roughly 15% of them. The biggest ten clones account for 1.7% of the sample.

CDR3 length: 16 amino acids, cysteine to phenylalanine. The CDR3 DNA has 48 bases and is translated from base 1. From the germline V gene, CDR1 is LGHNA and CDR2 is YNFKEQ. For this chain, trimming is 0 bases at the V end and 4 bases at the J end, and the number of junction bases without a gene match is 6. The TCR was taken from a woman in her thirties with alopecia areata. Some clones in this sample may be carry-over from other donors' samples. The chain is assembled from TRBV4-2 and TRBJ2-7, with TRBD2 identical over 10 junction bases. The input for sequencing was whole blood, taken in connection with sensitization to the hapten diphenylcyclopropenone (DPC). CDR3 protein: CASSQEGTSEQYEQYF. The nucleotide sequence is given as TGTGCCAGCAGCCAAGAGGGGACTAGCGAACAATACGAGCAGTACTTC.